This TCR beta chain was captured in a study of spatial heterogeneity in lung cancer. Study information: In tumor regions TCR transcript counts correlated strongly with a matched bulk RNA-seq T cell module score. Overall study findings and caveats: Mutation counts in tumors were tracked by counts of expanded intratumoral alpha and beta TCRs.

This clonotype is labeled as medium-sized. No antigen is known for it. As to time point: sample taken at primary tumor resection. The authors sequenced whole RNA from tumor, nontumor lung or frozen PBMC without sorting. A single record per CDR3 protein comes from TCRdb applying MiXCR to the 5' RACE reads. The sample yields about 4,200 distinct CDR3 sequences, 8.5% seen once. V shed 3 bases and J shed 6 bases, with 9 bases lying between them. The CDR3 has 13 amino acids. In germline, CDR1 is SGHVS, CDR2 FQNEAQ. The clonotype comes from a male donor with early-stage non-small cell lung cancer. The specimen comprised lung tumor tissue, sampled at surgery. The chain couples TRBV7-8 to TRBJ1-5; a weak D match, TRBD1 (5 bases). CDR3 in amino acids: CASSFWGIQPQHF. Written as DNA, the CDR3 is TGTGCCAGCAGCTTTTGGGGGATTCAGCCCCAGCATTTT.